This entry lists 21 T cell receptor beta chains sequenced from one sample in a study of T cell responses to AZD1222 COVID-19 vaccine. Clones were sequenced by immunoSEQ multiplex PCR, and TCRdb holds only the in-frame ones, with some missing. This sample yields roughly 120,000 clones, of which approximately 88% are seen a single time; over 3% belongs to the top ten. Sequenced here: peripheral blood, sampled on day 0 of AZD1222 vaccination. The receptors derive from an adult in good health.

The chain recombines TRBV6-5 with TRBJ2-7, with D possibly matching TRBD2 (5 bases). There are 13 residues in the CDR3. The V end was cut by 7 bases, the J end by 8 bases, with 18 bases between. Germline-derived CDR1 and CDR2 are MNHEY and SVGAGI. CDR3 in DNA: TGTGCCAGCAATCCACCCCAGGCGGGCCAGCAGTACTTC. This codes for CASNPPQAGQQYF.

The rearrangement uses TRBV19 and TRBJ2-1; 7 nucleotides agree with TRBD2. CDR3 length: 11 residues. The germline gives CDR1 LNHDA, CDR2 SQIVND (reference sequence). With 7 bases clipped from V and 9 bases from J, the junction kept 3 bases outside the gene matches. This CDR3 reads CASTGGGEQFF. As DNA, the CDR3 is TGTGCCAGTACGGGGGGTGGTGAGCAGTTCTTC.

V usage is TRBV12-5 and J usage is TRBJ1-5; D not resolved. V was clipped by 4 bases and J by 4 bases, with 8 bases between them. Germline V gives CDR1 LGHNT, CDR2 FRNRAP. The CDR3 loop spans 13 amino acids. Written as DNA, the CDR3 is TGTGCTAGTGGTTCGGCAGAGAATCAGCCCCAGCATTTT. Its protein is CASGSAENQPQHF.

This clone was seen a few times. The rearrangement links TRBV14 to TRBJ2-4; 8 bases line up with TRBD1. The CDR3 has 16 amino acids. Germline CDR1 is SGHDN and CDR2 is FVKESK. With V trimmed by 0 bases and J by 6 bases, 7 bases remained unmatched. CDR3 nucleotide sequence: TGTGCCAGCAGCCAAGAGACAGGGGAGGATGGAAACATTCAGTACTTC. It is translated as CASSQETGEDGNIQYF.

With regard to this clone: Relative to the germline gene, one junction end is altered; a read error may explain this. This rearrangement joins TRBV27 to TRBJ1-1; D not resolved. The CDR3 runs 13 residues. The germline CDR1 and CDR2 sequences are MNHEY and SMNVEV (reference sequence). For the CDR3, the DNA is TGTGCCAGCACTTTAGGCAGGAACACTGAAGCTTTCTTT. This sequence encodes CASTLGRNTEAFF.

V and J are TRBV6-5 and TRBJ1-6, with D hard to call. The length of the CDR3 is 15 residues. Germline V lookup: CDR1 MNHEY, CDR2 SVGAGI. V was cut by 5 bases and J by 10 bases, with 18 bases left in between. The CDR3 DNA follows: TGTGCCAGCAGTCCGAGAAACTTTCTTAAGTCACCCCTCCACTTT. It is translated as CASSPRNFLKSPLHF.

The rearrangement joins TRBV11-1 to TRBJ1-1; perhaps TRBD1 as D (6 bases). The CDR3 has 16 residues. Germline lookup yields CDR1 SGHAT and CDR2 FQDESV (reference sequence). With 4 bases removed from V and 1 base from J, the gap between germline ends came to 16 bases. Here the CDR3 DNA reads TGTGCCAGCAGCTCGGGGGGCCTTGGTGGGAACACTGAAGCTTTCTTT. This encodes CASSSGGLGGNTEAFF. The whole variable domain, filled in from reference TRBV11-1 and TRBJ1-1, reads EAEVAQSPRYKITEKSQAVAFWCDPISGHATLYWYRQILGQGPELLVQFQDESVVDDSQLPKDRFSAERLKGVDSTLKIQPAELGDSAMYLCASSSGGLGGNTEAFFGQGTRLTVV.

The chain links TRBV9 to TRBJ1-4; no reliable D call. CDR1 SGDLS and CDR2 YYNGEE come from the germline V gene. V dropped 0 bases and J dropped 0 bases, with 9 bases sitting between them. This CDR3 has 16 residues. The CDR3 DNA is TGTGCCAGCAGCGTAGCTGGCGGGGCAACTAATGAAAAACTGTTTTTT. This sequence encodes CASSVAGGATNEKLFF.

V is TRBV4-1 and J is TRBJ1-1; the match to TRBD1 covers 10 bases. This CDR3 is built from 15 residues. With V trimmed by 5 bases and J by 7 bases, 10 bases remained unmatched. CDR1 and CDR2 from the germline V gene are MGHRA and YSYEKL. The CDR3 coding sequence is TGCGCCAGCAGCTACGAACGGACAGGGGGTTTTGAAGCTTTCTTT. This codes for CASSYERTGGFEAFF.

The chain has TRBV7-9 and TRBJ2-2, with D hard to call. Trimming stripped 5 bases from V and 6 bases from J, with 10 bases between. The CDR3 has 13 residues. Germline lookup yields CDR1 SEHNR and CDR2 FQNEAQ (reference sequence). The CDR3, as DNA: TGTGCCAGCAGCCTAAGACCAGCCGGGGAGCTGTTTTTT. The encoded protein is CASSLRPAGELFF.

The CDR3 DNA sequence: TGTGCCAGCTCACCGAAACAGCAAAACATTCAGTACTTC. Its translation: CASSPKQQNIQYF. V usage is TRBV18 and J usage is TRBJ2-4; unclear D gene. V was pared by 3 bases and J by 5 bases, with 8 bases between. The CDR3 is made up of 13 amino acids. Germline values: CDR1 KGHSH, CDR2 LQKENI.

The V gene is TRBV5-1, the J gene TRBJ1-1; 7 nucleotides line up with TRBD1. The germline V gene has CDR1 SGHRS and CDR2 YFSETQ. With V trimmed by 4 bases and J by 3 bases, 12 bases remained unmatched. The CDR3 spans 16 residues. CDR3 coding DNA: TGCGCCAGCAGCCCCGACAGGGAGGGAGCGGACACTGAAGCTTTCTTT. Amino acid sequence: CASSPDREGADTEAFF.

V gene TRBV14 combines with J gene TRBJ2-7; 11 bases line up with TRBD1. The CDR3 runs 14 residues. The J segment lost 2 bases and the V segment lost 5 bases, leaving 2 bases of the junction unmatched. Germline loops: CDR1 SGHDN, CDR2 FVKESK. As DNA, the CDR3 is TGTGCCAGCAGCGCGGGACAGGGGGCCTACGAGCAGTACTTC. It encodes CASSAGQGAYEQYF.

CDR3 DNA: TGTGCCAGCAGTAGGGACAGGGTCGATGAGCAGTTCTTC. It is translated as CASSRDRVDEQFF. The rearrangement joins TRBV14 to TRBJ2-1; 9 nucleotides line up with TRBD1. CDR3 length: 13 residues. V gave up 6 bases and J gave up 8 bases; unmatched junction bases: 5. The V gene's germline CDR1 is SGHDN and CDR2 FVKESK.

This clone is a singleton in its sample. V usage is TRBV4-2 and J usage is TRBJ1-4, with TRBD1 identical over 9 bases. CDR1 is LGHNA, CDR2 YNFKEQ, per germline. V was clipped by 4 bases and J by 6 bases; unmatched bases: 6. CDR3 length: 15 amino acids. This CDR3 reads CASSPPGQGDEKLFF. In DNA form, the CDR3 reads TGTGCCAGCAGCCCTCCGGGACAGGGCGATGAAAAACTGTTTTTT.

The V gene is TRBV4-2, the J gene TRBJ1-1, with a tentative D call TRBD1 (6 bases). Germline V gene sequence: CDR1 LGHNA, CDR2 YNFKEQ. The CDR3 contains 14 residues. V lost 4 bases and J lost 1, with 10 bases in between. CDR3 residues: CASSPGQPNTEAFF. As DNA, the CDR3 is TGTGCCAGCAGCCCAGGACAGCCGAACACTGAAGCTTTCTTT.

The chain links TRBV6-6 to TRBJ1-1; D gene ambiguous. Trimming removed 2 bases from V and 2 bases from J, with 3 bases in between. The CDR3 spans 12 residues. Germline CDR1 MNHNY, CDR2 SVGAGI (reference sequence). The CDR3 here is CASSYSNTEAFF. The CDR3 bases are TGTGCCAGCAGTTACAGTAACACTGAAGCTTTCTTT.

This rearrangement joins TRBV9 to TRBJ1-1; a possible D gene is TRBD1 (5 bases). Per germline, CDR1 SGDLS and CDR2 YYNGEE. Trimming stripped 0 bases from V and 5 bases from J, with 20 bases between. The CDR3 totals 17 residues. In DNA form, the CDR3 reads TGTGCCAGCAGCGTAGGGCCTATTGGGGACTGGAAGACTGAAGCTTTCTTT. Protein sequence: CASSVGPIGDWKTEAFF.

The chain links TRBV4-3 to TRBJ1-2, with D hard to call. The germline V gene encodes CDR1 LGHNA and CDR2 YSLEER. CDR3 length: 13 residues. Trimming took 4 bases from V and 7 from J, leaving 13 bases between them. The CDR3 spells CASSRTHESGYTF. The CDR3 DNA is TGCGCCAGCAGCCGGACCCACGAATCTGGCTACACCTTC.

In its sample, this clone was seen a few times. This rearrangement joins TRBV11-2 to TRBJ2-7; maybe TRBD2 (5 bases). The ends were cut back, 5 bases at V and 7 bases at J, with 18 bases in the middle. Per germline, CDR1 SGHAT and CDR2 FQNNGV. The CDR3 runs to 14 residues. CDR3 bases: TGTGCCAGCAGCGCTTCGGGGAACCGCTTGGAGCAGTACTTC. Protein: CASSASGNRLEQYF.

V usage is TRBV5-1 and J usage is TRBJ1-2; 10 nucleotides line up with TRBD1. The CDR3 is made up of 15 amino acids. The V segment lost 5 bases and the J segment 4 bases; nucleotides outside the gene matches: 8. Germline CDR1 reads SGHRS; CDR2 reads YFSETQ. The CDR3 is CASRPGTGAFYGYTF. In DNA form, the CDR3 reads TGCGCCAGCAGGCCGGGGACAGGGGCCTTCTATGGCTACACCTTC.